These 14 T cell receptor beta chains were sequenced from one sample in a study of cytomegalovirus exposure and HLA in healthy donors. Researchers ran the PCR with 60 Vbeta and 13 Jbeta primers. TCRdb's copy holds only in-frame clones and misses some; the assay was immunoSEQ multiplex PCR. The sample includes about 190,000 clones, approximately 70% seen only once; the top ten take roughly 2.8%. The material sequenced was PBMCs. The receptors here all came from a young woman in good health and CMV-seropositive.

The CDR3 spells CSVEGADRNTGELFF. For the CDR3, the DNA is TGCAGCGTTGAAGGGGCTGACAGAAACACCGGGGAGCTGTTTTTT. The genes are TRBV29-1 and TRBJ2-2; D might be TRBD1 (5 bases). Germline values: CDR1 SQVTM, CDR2 ANQGSEA. This CDR3 has 15 residues. V dropped 1 base and J dropped 2 bases, with 11 bases sitting between them.

The chain couples TRBV11-2 to TRBJ2-5; 12 bases fit TRBD2. Germline V gives CDR1 SGHAT, CDR2 FQNNGV. The CDR3 length is 16 residues. V shed 5 bases and J 3 bases; nucleotides not matched to a gene: 7. The CDR3 spells CASSPPRTSGKETQYF. In DNA, the CDR3 is TGTGCCAGCAGCCCCCCCAGGACTAGCGGGAAAGAGACCCAGTACTTC.

This chain uses TRBV27 with TRBJ2-1; D call uncertain. CDR1 and CDR2 from the germline V gene are MNHEY and SMNVEV (reference sequence). V was trimmed by 1 base and J by 10 bases, leaving 14 bases between them. The CDR3 consists of 14 residues. CDR3 DNA: TGTGCCAGCAGTTTATTAGGAGACGGCTACGAGCAGTTCTTC. This encodes CASSLLGDGYEQFF.

The chain uses TRBV28 and TRBJ1-6; possibly TRBD1 for D (5 bases). Germline V CDR1 and CDR2: MDHEN, SYDVKM. The V and J ends lost 7 bases and 10 bases respectively, with 14 bases between them. The CDR3 extends over 13 amino acids. CDR3 sequence: CASIAQGGSPLHF. In nucleotides, the CDR3 is TGTGCCAGCATAGCTCAGGGTGGCTCACCCCTCCACTTT.

Concerning this clone: The junction does not match germline at one end; this may be a read error. The chain employs TRBV19 and TRBJ2-1; TRBD2 aligns across 7 bases. The CDR3 covers 14 residues. Germline V lookup: CDR1 LNHDA, CDR2 SQIVND (reference sequence). The CDR3 bases are TGTGCCAGTAGTAGAGCAGCGGGGTACAATGAGCGGTTCTTC. This gives the protein CASSRAAGYNERFF.

The V and J genes are TRBV5-1 and TRBJ2-7; TRBD1 matches at 9 bases. After removal of 4 bases from V and 5 bases from J, the junction contained 7 bases not matched to a gene. The germline gives CDR1 SGHRS, CDR2 YFSETQ. The CDR3 runs 14 residues. CDR3 in DNA: TGCGCCAGCAGCACCGGGACAGGGCTCGACGAGCAGTACTTC. Translated, it gives CASSTGTGLDEQYF.

The chain uses TRBV18 and TRBJ2-3; 8 nucleotides agree with TRBD1. This CDR3 has 15 amino acids. Germline V gives CDR1 KGHSH, CDR2 LQKENI. V dropped 1 base and J dropped 3; count of bases not matched to a gene: 3. This chain's CDR3 is CASSPQQGATDTQYF. The DNA of the CDR3 is TGTGCCAGCTCACCACAGCAGGGGGCGACAGATACGCAGTATTTT.

The V and J genes are TRBV5-1 and TRBJ2-1, with 7 nucleotides matching TRBD2. In germline, CDR1 is SGHRS, CDR2 YFSETQ. Unmatched junction bases numbered 11, after V lost 5 bases and J lost 6 bases. This CDR3 comprises 15 residues. As DNA, the CDR3 is TGCGCCAGCAGGGGTTGGAGCGGGATATCCAATGAGCAGTTCTTC. This codes for CASRGWSGISNEQFF.

Turning to this clone: A junction end diverges from the germline sequence, so it may reflect a read error. This same CDR3 is encoded by further DNA sequences in the sample. The chain has TRBV6-5 and TRBJ1-3; no clear D. The CDR3 has 16 amino acids. In germline, CDR1 is MNHEY, CDR2 SVGAGI. The CDR3: CASSYSLRISGNTIYF. The DNA for the CDR3 is TGTGCCAGCAGCTACTCCCTGAGAATCTCTGGAAACACCATATATTTT.

This clone was detected once. This chain joins TRBV28 and TRBJ1-2; unclear D gene. Germline CDR1 reads MDHEN; CDR2 reads SYDVKM. V shed 6 bases and J shed 8 bases, with 16 bases lying between them. This CDR3 is 13 amino acids long. Here the CDR3 reads CASRGGTPGGYTF. DNA of the CDR3: TGTGCCAGCAGAGGCGGCACCCCGGGAGGCTACACCTTC.

The chain couples TRBV15 to TRBJ2-5, with 13 nucleotides matching TRBD2. The junction had 5 bases not matched to a gene; V was cut back by 4 bases and J by 3 bases. CDR1 and CDR2 from the germline V gene are LNHNV and YYDKDF (reference sequence). The CDR3 spans 16 residues. The CDR3 DNA reads TGTGCCACCAGCAAGGGGGGACTAGCGGGAAAAGAGACCCAGTACTTC. Residues: CATSKGGLAGKETQYF.

Turning to this clone: Germline is not matched at one junction end, which may reflect a read error. V and J are TRBV7-7 and TRBJ2-1; D perhaps matches TRBD1 (6 bases). Looked up from germline, CDR1 is SSHAT and CDR2 is FNYEAQ (reference sequence). The CDR3 totals 14 residues. CDR3 loop: CASSPETARGEQFF. The CDR3, as DNA: TGTGCTAGCAGCCCTGAGACAGCCAGGGGTGAGCAGTTCTTC.

The chain couples TRBV7-9 to TRBJ1-1; possibly TRBD1 for D (5 bases). The germline V gene has CDR1 SEHNR and CDR2 FQNEAQ (reference sequence). The CDR3 has 16 residues. V was cut by 6 bases and J by 0 bases, with 17 bases left in between. The CDR3 loop is CASSTWAGLVNTEAFF. In nucleotides, the CDR3 is TGTGCCAGCAGTACTTGGGCAGGGTTGGTGAACACTGAAGCTTTCTTT.

This CDR3 is CASSRGGRGYEQYF. DNA for the CDR3: TGTGCCAGCAGCCGAGGGGGACGGGGTTACGAGCAGTACTTC. The J gene is TRBJ2-7, the V gene TRBV14, with D possibly being TRBD1 (6 bases). The CDR3 is 14 residues long. V lost 4 bases and J lost 4, with 14 bases in between. The germline V gene encodes CDR1 SGHDN and CDR2 FVKESK.